These 18 T cell receptor beta chains came from one sample sequenced in a study of response to subunit inactivated influenza vaccine. TCRdb reanalysed the RT-PCR reads using MiXCR and keeps one entry per CDR3 protein. The sample holds more than 550,000 distinct CDR3 sequences, roughly 10% seen once. The same specimen was also included in a second study, on T cells expressing NK-cell markers. Turning to that study: UMIs were included in TCR beta cDNA generated by 5'RACE template switching.

Sample: PBMCs from blood, taken on the day of vaccination. The receptors derive from a man aged 45 to 65 who received an inactivated influenza vaccine.

The chain has TRBV10-3 and TRBJ1-5; 8 nucleotides agree with TRBD1. This CDR3 has 15 amino acids. The trim removed 1 base at V and 6 bases at J, leaving 5 bases unmatched. In germline, CDR1 is ENHRY, CDR2 SYGVKD. The CDR3 nucleotides read TGTGCCATCAGTGAGTTGACAGGGGCAAGTCAGCCCCAGCATTTT. Its protein product is CAISELTGASQPQHF.

This clonotype was counted a few times. The chain carries TRBV5-6 and TRBJ2-1, with D possibly TRBD2 on 6 matching bases. Per the germline V gene, CDR1 is SGHDT and CDR2 is YYEEEE. The CDR3 contains 13 residues. Between the trimmed V and J ends, which lost 3 bases and 10 bases, there was a span of 14 bases. DNA for the CDR3: TGTGCCAGCAGCTCTAACCCGGGGGTCGAGCAGTTCTTC. Translation gives CASSSNPGVEQFF.

The genes are TRBV6-2 or TRBV6-3 and TRBJ2-1, with TRBD2 matching 11 bases. The V and J ends lost 2 bases and 8 bases, in that order; junction bases with no gene match: 5. Germline-derived CDR1 and CDR2 are MNHEY and SVGEGT. The CDR3 sequence is 15 residues long. The CDR3 nucleotides read TGTGCCAGCAGTTACGTAGCGGGGGGGCTCGATGAGCAGTTCTTC. Translating gives CASSYVAGGLDEQFF.

The chain carries TRBV7-9 and TRBJ2-2; D call uncertain. With 4 bases removed from V and 0 bases from J, the gap between germline ends came to 12 bases. This CDR3 has 16 residues. From germline, CDR1 is SEHNR and CDR2 FQNEAQ (reference sequence). The CDR3 nucleotides are TGTGCCAGCAGCTCACGGGTCTTTGCGAACACCGGGGAGCTGTTTTTT. Translation gives CASSSRVFANTGELFF.

This chain joins TRBV7-9 and TRBJ2-5; D ambiguous. CDR3 size: 16 residues. Germline V gives CDR1 SEHNR, CDR2 FQNEAQ (reference sequence). The ends were cut back, 0 bases at V and 0 bases at J, with 11 bases in the middle. The CDR3 is CASSLALSSYQETQYF. The CDR3 coding sequence is TGTGCCAGCAGCTTAGCGCTGTCCAGCTACCAAGAGACCCAGTACTTC.

The V and J genes are TRBV6-5 and TRBJ2-7, with 8 bases lining up with TRBD2. The CDR3 consists of 15 residues. The germline V gene encodes CDR1 MNHEY and CDR2 SVGAGI. With 3 bases clipped from V and 4 bases from J, the junction kept 8 bases outside the gene matches. The CDR3 bases are TGTGCCAGCAGTTATGAGAATAGCGGGATGTACGAGCAGTACTTC. It encodes CASSYENSGMYEQYF.

The rearrangement joins TRBV28 to TRBJ2-1, with TRBD2 identical over 13 bases. J gave up 5 bases and V 7 bases, and 8 bases lay outside the gene matches. Germline V gene data show CDR1 as MDHEN and CDR2 as SYDVKM. This CDR3 has 16 residues. The CDR3 is CASTTGLAGLNNEQFF. The CDR3 bases are TGTGCCAGCACCACGGGACTAGCGGGACTCAACAATGAGCAGTTCTTC.

This clonotype was observed a few times. This chain links TRBV6-5 with TRBJ1-3, with D unclear. The CDR3 has 14 residues. Germline V CDR1 and CDR2: MNHEY, SVGAGI. V was clipped by 4 bases and J by 0 bases, with 7 bases between them. The CDR3 loop is CASSSGVSGNTIYF. The CDR3 region has the DNA TGTGCCAGCAGTTCGGGCGTCTCTGGAAACACCATATATTTT.

This clonotype appeared many times. The CDR3 DNA follows: TGTGCCTGGAGTGTTGGGAACACTGAAGCTTTCTTT. Its translation: CAWSVGNTEAFF. This chain connects TRBV30 to TRBJ1-1, with D uncertain. The V and J ends lost 0 bases and 1 base respectively, with 3 bases between them. Germline CDR1 GTSNPN, CDR2 SVGIG (reference sequence). The CDR3 extends over 12 amino acids.

The J gene is TRBJ2-3, the V gene TRBV2, with D tentatively TRBD2 (5 bases). The CDR3 runs 16 residues. Trimming pared 2 bases from V and 0 bases from J, leaving 12 bases between. Germline CDR1 reads SNHLY; CDR2 reads FYNNEI. The CDR3 DNA sequence: TGTGCCAGCAGTGAATCGGCTAGCAGGAGCACAGATACGCAGTATTTT. Its translation: CASSESASRSTDTQYF. Complete variable domain (other parts from reference TRBV2 and TRBJ2-3): EPEVTQTPSHQVTQMGQEVILRCVPISNHLYFYWYRQILGQKVEFLVSFYNNEISEKSEIFDDQFSVERPDGSNFTLKIRSTKLEDSAMYFCASSESASRSTDTQYFGPGTRLTVL.

The chain employs TRBV5-1 and TRBJ2-3, with 7 nucleotides matching TRBD2. The V gene end was trimmed by 0 bases and the J gene end by 6 bases; junction bases not matched to a gene: 13. Germline V gene sequence: CDR1 SGHRS, CDR2 YFSETQ. CDR3 length: 17 residues. The CDR3 DNA is TGCGCCAGCAGCTTGGCGCCTAGCGGTAGCCTGGGGGATACGCAGTATTTT. Translating it yields CASSLAPSGSLGDTQYF.

The J gene is TRBJ2-3, the V gene TRBV4-1; D perhaps matches TRBD2 (5 bases). The V gene's germline CDR1 is MGHRA and CDR2 YSYEKL. The CDR3 runs 16 residues. Trimming took 2 bases from V and 1 from J, leaving 13 bases between them. In DNA, the CDR3 is TGCGCCAGCAGCCAACTTCGAGGAGGCGGCACAGATACGCAGTATTTT. The encoded protein is CASSQLRGGGTDTQYF.

This clonotype was observed at least ten times. V and J are TRBV6-6 and TRBJ1-1, with D uncertain. This CDR3 has 13 amino acids. V lost 0 bases and J lost 5, with 7 bases in between. Per germline, CDR1 MNHNY and CDR2 SVGAGI (reference sequence). CDR3: CASSYSGGTEAFF. The CDR3 DNA follows: TGTGCCAGCAGTTACTCTGGCGGAACTGAAGCTTTCTTT.

This clonotype was recorded many times. The chain carries TRBV29-1 and TRBJ2-7; D is undetermined. CDR3 length: 12 residues. Germline V gene lookup returns CDR1 SQVTM and CDR2 ANQGSEA. The germline V and J ends were trimmed by 7 bases and 0 bases, with 10 bases remaining between them. This CDR3 is CSGGGDSYEQYF. CDR3 DNA: TGCAGCGGTGGTGGGGACTCCTACGAGCAGTACTTC.

The J gene is TRBJ2-7, the V gene TRBV7-8; 8 bases are a match to TRBD2. Trimming cost V 6 bases and J 0 bases; bases outside gene matches: 16. Per germline, CDR1 SGHVS and CDR2 FQNEAQ. The CDR3 covers 18 residues. CDR3 loop: CASRPVAGGLLSSYEQYF. In DNA, the CDR3 is TGTGCCAGCAGACCGGTGGCGGGAGGTCTTTTGAGCTCCTACGAGCAGTACTTC.

The chain couples TRBV4-3 to TRBJ2-2; TRBD2 matches at 10 bases. The germline V gene has CDR1 LGHNA and CDR2 YSLEER. V gave up 3 bases and J gave up 7 bases; unmatched junction bases: 8. The CDR3 is made up of 16 amino acids. The CDR3 spells CASSQGNSGRIGELFF. Written as DNA, the CDR3 is TGCGCCAGCAGCCAGGGAAATAGCGGGAGGATCGGGGAGCTGTTTTTT.

There are many counts of this clonotype. The chain joins TRBV2 to TRBJ2-7, with D unresolved. This CDR3 region has 14 residues. Looked up from germline, CDR1 is SNHLY and CDR2 is FYNNEI. The V gene lost 3 bases and the J gene lost 6 bases, with 15 bases spanning the gap. CDR3 coding DNA: TGTGCCAGCAGTGATCGGTTTGGAGCGCCCGAGCAGTACTTC. Translating gives CASSDRFGAPEQYF.

This clonotype was seen a handful of times. V gene TRBV5-5 combines with J gene TRBJ2-5; D tentatively reads TRBD1 or TRBD2 (5 bases each). The CDR3 runs 14 residues. Germline values: CDR1 SGHKS, CDR2 YYEKEE (reference sequence). V dropped 7 bases and J dropped 3 bases, with 16 bases sitting between them. The CDR3, as DNA: TGTGCCAGCTGCATATTGAGGGGAAAAGAGACCCAGTACTTC. Protein sequence: CASCILRGKETQYF.